This T cell receptor (beta chain) is from a study of CD8 T cells in ankylosing spondylitis. Findings and limits, study-wide: Researchers reportedly found disease-linked clones significantly enriched in matched ankylosing spondylitis synovial fluid. Blood of patients with ankylosing spondylitis appeared to be characterized by a TCR beta motif of seven or eight highly homologous variants. Reports of some motif variants in reactive arthritis synovial fluid and blood predate this one.

CDR1 and CDR2 (germline): MNHNY, SVGAGI (reference sequence). The CDR3 is made up of 13 amino acids. Trimming took 8 bases from V and 1 from J; bases not matched to a gene: 3. This clonotype has more than one count but fewer than ten. Its antigen is unidentified. Generation of TCR beta libraries employed quantitative 5'-RACE incorporating molecular barcodes. TCRdb independently ran MiXCR on the 5' RACE reads; one entry per CDR3 protein. The sample has about 170,000 distinct CDR3 sequences; 18% are singletons. This clonotype was sampled from a male donor with ankylosing spondylitis or in good health (not recorded which). The rearrangement joins TRBV6-6 to TRBJ1-1; 8 bases align to TRBD1. Material: blood, either unsorted or a sorted T cell fraction (not recorded which). CDR3 sequence (DNA): TGTGCCAGCGCCGACAGGGGGAACACTGAAGCTTTCTTT. It translates to CASADRGNTEAFF.